The 2 T cell receptor beta chains in this list originate from one sample, sequenced in a study of T cells after posttransplantation cyclophosphamide. A marrow graft followed busulfan-fludarabine conditioning, with cyclophosphamide on days +3 and +4. Sequencing used immunoSEQ multiplex PCR; TCRdb keeps in-frame clones, though not all of them. The table records some 6,900 clones, more than 90% of them present only once. This specimen was CD8+ T cells sorted from blood, taken after allogeneic stem cell transplant with posttransplant cyclophosphamide. These TCRs come from a male patient aged 55-69 years who received an allogeneic stem cell transplant from a related donor and was CMV-positive. The graft donor may account for some of the T cells.

The V and J genes are TRBV9 and TRBJ2-3; the match to TRBD2 covers 12 bases. The CDR3 contains 13 residues. V lost 4 bases, J lost 12 bases, and 6 bases stayed unmatched. From germline, CDR1 is SGDLS and CDR2 YYNGEE. CDR3 sequence (DNA): TGTGCCAGCAGCCCCCGACTAGCGGGGGTACAGTATTTT. This sequence encodes CASSPRLAGVQYF.

CDR3 region: CASSVEGVGSAQETQYF. The CDR3 DNA is TGTGCCAGCAGCGTAGAAGGGGTGGGAAGCGCGCAAGAGACCCAGTACTTC. The rearrangement uses TRBV9 and TRBJ2-5; D possibly corresponds to TRBD1 (5 bases). Trimming left V 0 bases short and J 2 bases short, with 17 bases between. Germline V gene lookup returns CDR1 SGDLS and CDR2 YYNGEE. This CDR3 has 17 amino acids.